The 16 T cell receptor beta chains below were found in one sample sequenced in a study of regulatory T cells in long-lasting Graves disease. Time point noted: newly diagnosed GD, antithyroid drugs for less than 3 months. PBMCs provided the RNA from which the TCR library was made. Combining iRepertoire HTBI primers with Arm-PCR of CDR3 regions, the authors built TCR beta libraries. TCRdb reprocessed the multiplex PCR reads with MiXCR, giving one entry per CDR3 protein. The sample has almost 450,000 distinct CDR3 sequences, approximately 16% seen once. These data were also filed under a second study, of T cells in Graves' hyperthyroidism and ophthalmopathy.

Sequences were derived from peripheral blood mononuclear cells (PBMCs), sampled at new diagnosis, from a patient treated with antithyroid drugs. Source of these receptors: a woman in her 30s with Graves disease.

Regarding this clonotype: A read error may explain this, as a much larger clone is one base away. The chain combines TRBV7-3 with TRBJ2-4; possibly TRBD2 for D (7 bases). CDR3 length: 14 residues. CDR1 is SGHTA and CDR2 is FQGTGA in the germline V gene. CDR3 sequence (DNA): TGTGCCAGCAGCCCGGGCGGGGGCGAAAACATTCGGTACTTC. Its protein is CASSPGGGENIRYF.

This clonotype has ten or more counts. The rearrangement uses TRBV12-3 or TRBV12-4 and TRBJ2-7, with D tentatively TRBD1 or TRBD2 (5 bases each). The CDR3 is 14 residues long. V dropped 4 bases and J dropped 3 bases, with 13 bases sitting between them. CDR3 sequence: CASSSRGKNYEQYF. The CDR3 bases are TGTGCCAGCAGTTCCCGGGGCAAAAACTACGAGCAGTACTTC.

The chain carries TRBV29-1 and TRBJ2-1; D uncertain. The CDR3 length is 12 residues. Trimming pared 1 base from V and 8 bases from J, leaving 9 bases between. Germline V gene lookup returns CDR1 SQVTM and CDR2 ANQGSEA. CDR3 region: CSVEVGRHEQFF. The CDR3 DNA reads TGCAGCGTTGAAGTAGGGCGACATGAGCAGTTCTTC.

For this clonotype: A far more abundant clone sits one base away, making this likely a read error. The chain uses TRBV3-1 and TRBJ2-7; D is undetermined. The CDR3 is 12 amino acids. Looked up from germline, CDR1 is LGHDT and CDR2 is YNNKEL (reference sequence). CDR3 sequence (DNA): TGTGCCGGCAGCCCAAGCTCCTACGAGCAGTACTTC. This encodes CAGSPSSYEQYF.

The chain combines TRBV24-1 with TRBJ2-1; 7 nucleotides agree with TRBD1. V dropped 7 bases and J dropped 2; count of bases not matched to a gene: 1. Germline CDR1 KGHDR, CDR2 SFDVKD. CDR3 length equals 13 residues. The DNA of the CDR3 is TGTGCCACCAGCGGGACAGCCTACAATGAGCAGTTCTTC. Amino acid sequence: CATSGTAYNEQFF.

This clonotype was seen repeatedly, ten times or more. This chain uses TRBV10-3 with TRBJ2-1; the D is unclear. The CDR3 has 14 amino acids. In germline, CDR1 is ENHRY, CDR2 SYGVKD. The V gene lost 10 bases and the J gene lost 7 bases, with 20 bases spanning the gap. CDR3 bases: TGTGCCACCCGAGCCCCCCAAGGAGTGAATGAGCAGTTCTTC. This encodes CATRAPQGVNEQFF.

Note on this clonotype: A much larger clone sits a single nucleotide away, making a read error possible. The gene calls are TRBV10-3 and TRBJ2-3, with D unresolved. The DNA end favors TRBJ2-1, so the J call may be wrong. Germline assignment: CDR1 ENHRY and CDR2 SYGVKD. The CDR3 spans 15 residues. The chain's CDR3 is CAIRQADWGSSEQFF. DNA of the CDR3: TGTGCCATCAGACAAGCCGACTGGGGTTCCAGTGAGCAGTTCTTC.

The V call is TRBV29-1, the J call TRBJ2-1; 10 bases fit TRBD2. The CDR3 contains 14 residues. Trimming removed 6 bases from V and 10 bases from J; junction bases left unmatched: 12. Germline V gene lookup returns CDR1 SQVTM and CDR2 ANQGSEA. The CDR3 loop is CSVIAGGGPGEQFF. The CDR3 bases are TGCAGCGTGATAGCGGGAGGAGGGCCTGGGGAGCAGTTCTTC.

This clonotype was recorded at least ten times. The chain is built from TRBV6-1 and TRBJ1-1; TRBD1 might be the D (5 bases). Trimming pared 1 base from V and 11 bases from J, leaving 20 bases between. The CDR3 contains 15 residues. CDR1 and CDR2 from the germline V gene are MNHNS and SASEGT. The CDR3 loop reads CASSEGTRRDGGAFF. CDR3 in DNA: TGTGCCAGCAGTGAAGGAACCCGTCGGGACGGTGGGGCTTTCTTT.

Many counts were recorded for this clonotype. The DNA for the CDR3 is TGCAGTTCGGGCGCGGGACAGGGTGCTGTAAGCAATCAGCCCCAGCATTTT. Translated: CSSGAGQGAVSNQPQHF. V usage is TRBV20-1 and J usage is TRBJ1-5; 9 positions match TRBD1. V lost 8 bases and J lost 1; bases outside the gene matches: 15. Germline lookup yields CDR1 DFQATT and CDR2 SNEGSKA (reference sequence). The CDR3 extends over 17 amino acids.

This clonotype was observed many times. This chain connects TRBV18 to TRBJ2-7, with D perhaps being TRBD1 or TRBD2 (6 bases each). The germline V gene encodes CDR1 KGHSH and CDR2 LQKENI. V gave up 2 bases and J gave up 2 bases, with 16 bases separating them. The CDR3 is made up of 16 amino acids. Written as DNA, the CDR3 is TGTGCCAGCTCACCAGCCTCGGGGGCAGAGGCCTACGAGCAGTACTTC. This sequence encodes CASSPASGAEAYEQYF.

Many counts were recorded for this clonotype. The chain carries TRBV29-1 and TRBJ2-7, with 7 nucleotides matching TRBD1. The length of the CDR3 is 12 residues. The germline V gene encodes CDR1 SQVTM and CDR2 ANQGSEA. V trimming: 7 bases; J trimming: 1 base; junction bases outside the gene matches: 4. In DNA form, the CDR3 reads TGCAGCGCAACGGACAGGTCCTACGAGCAGTACTTC. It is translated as CSATDRSYEQYF.

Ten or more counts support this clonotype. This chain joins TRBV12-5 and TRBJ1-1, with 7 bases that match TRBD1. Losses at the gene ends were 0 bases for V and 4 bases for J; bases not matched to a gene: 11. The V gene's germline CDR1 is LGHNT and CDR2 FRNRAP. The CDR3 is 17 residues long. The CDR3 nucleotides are TGTGCTAGTGGTTTGGTACTAGGGACAGATGCGGGCACTGAAGCTTTCTTT. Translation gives CASGLVLGTDAGTEAFF. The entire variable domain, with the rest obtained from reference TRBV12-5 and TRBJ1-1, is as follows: DARVTQTPRHKVTEMGQEVTMRCQPILGHNTVFWYRQTMMQGLELLAYFRNRAPLDDSGMPKDRFSAEMPDATLATLKIQPSEPRDSAVYFCASGLVLGTDAGTEAFFGQGTRLTVV.

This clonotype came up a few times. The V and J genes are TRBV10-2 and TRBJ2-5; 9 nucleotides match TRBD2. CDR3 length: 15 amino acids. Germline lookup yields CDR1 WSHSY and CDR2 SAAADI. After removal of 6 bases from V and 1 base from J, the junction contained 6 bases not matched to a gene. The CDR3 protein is CASRGLARSQETQYF. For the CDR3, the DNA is TGCGCCAGCAGAGGACTAGCGAGGAGCCAAGAGACCCAGTACTTC.

CDR3 amino acids: CASSVAPRGWYNEQFF. The CDR3 bases are TGTGCCAGCAGCGTAGCGCCAAGAGGGTGGTACAATGAGCAGTTCTTC. This chain joins TRBV9 and TRBJ2-1; the D gene is possibly TRBD2 (5 bases). The V gene's germline CDR1 is SGDLS and CDR2 YYNGEE. Trimming stripped 0 bases from V and 4 bases from J, with 14 bases between. CDR3 size: 16 residues.

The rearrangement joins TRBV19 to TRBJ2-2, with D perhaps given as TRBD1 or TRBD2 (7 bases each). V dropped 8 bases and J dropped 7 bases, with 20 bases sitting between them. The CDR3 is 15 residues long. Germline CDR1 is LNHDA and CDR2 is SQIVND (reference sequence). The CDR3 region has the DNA TGTGCCAGTCTTCCAGGGGGAGGGCGTGTCGGGGAGCTGTTTTTT. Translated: CASLPGGGRVGELFF.